Below, 6 T cell receptor beta chains from the same sample are listed, as sequenced in a study of T cell changes during pregnancy in multiple sclerosis. The method was immunoSEQ multiplex PCR; TCRdb's version includes in-frame clones alone and lacks a portion of them. Here the sample spans approximately 52,000 clones, over 80% being singletons. The sequencing here drew on CD4+ T cells from peripheral blood mononuclear cells, taken in the third trimester of pregnancy. The receptors come from a female donor with multiple sclerosis, enrolled in a pregnancy study.

CDR3 residues: CASSAGPSRSTDTQYF. The CDR3 region has the DNA TGTGCCAGCAGCGCAGGGCCTAGTCGCAGCACAGATACGCAGTATTTT. This sequence joins TRBV7-7 and TRBJ2-3; possible D gene TRBD1, 5 bases. V lost 5 bases and J 0 bases, leaving 15 bases between the germline ends. The CDR3 is 16 amino acids. Germline lookup yields CDR1 SSHAT and CDR2 FNYEAQ (reference sequence).

The chain recombines TRBV14 with TRBJ1-2, with a tentative D call TRBD1 (5 bases). Germline V gene data show CDR1 as SGHDN and CDR2 as FVKESK. The V end was cut by 0 bases, the J end by 7 bases, with 15 bases between. The CDR3 is 15 amino acids. The CDR3 spells CASSQELGRIGGYTF. The CDR3 DNA sequence: TGTGCCAGCAGCCAAGAACTGGGGCGGATTGGTGGCTACACCTTC.

The V call is TRBV6-6, the J call TRBJ2-3; D unresolved. Germline values: CDR1 MNHNY, CDR2 SVGAGI (reference sequence). This CDR3 has 11 amino acids. V gave up 5 bases and J gave up 3 bases, with 3 bases separating them. CDR3 bases: TGTGCCAGCAGTCAAACAGATACGCAGTATTTT. The encoded protein is CASSQTDTQYF.

In regard to this clone: The junction differs from germline at one of its ends, possibly a read error. The chain links TRBV15 to TRBJ1-1; D gene uncertain. CDR3 length equals 14 residues. Germline CDR1 is LNHNV and CDR2 is YYDKDF (reference sequence). CDR3 protein: CATSGDLVNTEAFF. The CDR3 DNA reads as TGTGCCACCAGCGGAGACCTCGTGAACACTGAAGCTTTCTTT.

The chain joins TRBV9 to TRBJ1-2; D unresolved. The germline V gene encodes CDR1 SGDLS and CDR2 YYNGEE. V was shortened by 6 bases and J by 6 bases, with 12 bases between the two germline ends. This CDR3 has 12 residues. CDR3 coding DNA: TGTGCCAGCACCGACCGGGTGGATGGCTACACCTTC. This translates into CASTDRVDGYTF.

The chain carries TRBV7-2 and TRBJ2-5; D is perhaps TRBD2 (6 bases). V was clipped by 9 bases and J by 2 bases, with 19 bases between them. The CDR3 consists of 15 residues. Germline V gene data show CDR1 as SGHTA and CDR2 as FQGNSA. CDR3 in DNA: TGTGCCAGTCGTCGAAGCCGGGACTTGCAAGAGACCCAGTACTTC. This codes for CASRRSRDLQETQYF.